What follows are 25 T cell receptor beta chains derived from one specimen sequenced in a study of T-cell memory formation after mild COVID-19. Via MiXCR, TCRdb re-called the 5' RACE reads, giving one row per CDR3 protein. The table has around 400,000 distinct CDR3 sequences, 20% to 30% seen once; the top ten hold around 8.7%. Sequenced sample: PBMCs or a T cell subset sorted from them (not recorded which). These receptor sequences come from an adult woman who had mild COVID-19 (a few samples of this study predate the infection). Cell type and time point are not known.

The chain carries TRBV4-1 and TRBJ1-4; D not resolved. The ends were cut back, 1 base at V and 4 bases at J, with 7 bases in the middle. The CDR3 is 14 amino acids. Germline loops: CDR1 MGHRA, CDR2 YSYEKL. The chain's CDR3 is CASSQVQINEKLFF. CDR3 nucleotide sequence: TGCGCCAGCAGCCAAGTCCAGATTAATGAAAAACTGTTTTTT.

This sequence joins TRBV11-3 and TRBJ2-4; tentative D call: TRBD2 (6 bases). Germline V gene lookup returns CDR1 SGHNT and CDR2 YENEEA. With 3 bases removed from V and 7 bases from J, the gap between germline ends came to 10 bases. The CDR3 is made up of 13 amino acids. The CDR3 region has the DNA TGTGCCAGCAGCTTCGCAGGGAGGAACATTCAGTACTTC. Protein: CASSFAGRNIQYF.

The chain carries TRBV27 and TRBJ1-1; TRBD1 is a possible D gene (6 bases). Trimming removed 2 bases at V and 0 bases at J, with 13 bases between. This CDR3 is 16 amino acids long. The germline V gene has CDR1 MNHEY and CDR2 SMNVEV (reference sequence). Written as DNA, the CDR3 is TGTGCCAGCAGTTTAAGTCTTAGGGGGGTGAACACTGAAGCTTTCTTT. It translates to CASSLSLRGVNTEAFF.

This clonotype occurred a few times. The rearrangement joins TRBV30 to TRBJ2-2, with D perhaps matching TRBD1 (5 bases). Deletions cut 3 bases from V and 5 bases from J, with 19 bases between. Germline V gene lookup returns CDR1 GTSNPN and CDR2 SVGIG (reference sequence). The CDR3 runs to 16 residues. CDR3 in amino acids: CAWSPALRVGTGELFF. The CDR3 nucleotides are TGTGCCTGGAGCCCCGCCCTCAGGGTGGGAACCGGGGAGCTGTTTTTT. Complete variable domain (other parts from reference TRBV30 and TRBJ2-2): SQTIHQWPATLVQPVGSPLSLECTVEGTSNPNLYWYRQAAGRGLQLLFYSVGIGQISSEVPQNLSASRPQDRQFILSSKKLLLSDSGFYLCAWSPALRVGTGELFFGEGSRLTVL.

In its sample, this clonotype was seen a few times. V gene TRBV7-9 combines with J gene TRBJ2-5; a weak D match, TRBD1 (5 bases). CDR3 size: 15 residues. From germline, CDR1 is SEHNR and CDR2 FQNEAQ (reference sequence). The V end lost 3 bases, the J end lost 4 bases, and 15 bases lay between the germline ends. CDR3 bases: TGTGCCAGCAGCTTTAGACCAGGTCAGGGAGAGACCCAGTACTTC. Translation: CASSFRPGQGETQYF.

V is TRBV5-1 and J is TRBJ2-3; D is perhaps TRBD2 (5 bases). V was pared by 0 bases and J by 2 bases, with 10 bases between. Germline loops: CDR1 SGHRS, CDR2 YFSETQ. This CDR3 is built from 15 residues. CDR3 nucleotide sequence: TGCGCCAGCAGCTTGGTCGGGGAGCCCACAGATACGCAGTATTTT. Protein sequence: CASSLVGEPTDTQYF.

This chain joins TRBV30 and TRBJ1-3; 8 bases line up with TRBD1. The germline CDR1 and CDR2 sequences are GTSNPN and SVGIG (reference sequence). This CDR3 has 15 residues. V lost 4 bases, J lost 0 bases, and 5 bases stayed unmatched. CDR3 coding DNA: TGTGCCTGGACAGGGGACAGGTCCTCTGGAAACACCATATATTTT. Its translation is CAWTGDRSSGNTIYF.

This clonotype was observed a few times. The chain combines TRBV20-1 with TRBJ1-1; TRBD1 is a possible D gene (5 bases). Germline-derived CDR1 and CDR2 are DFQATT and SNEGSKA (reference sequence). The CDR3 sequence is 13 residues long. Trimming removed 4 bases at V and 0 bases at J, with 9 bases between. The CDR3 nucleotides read TGCAGTGCTAAGCAGGGCCTGAACACTGAAGCTTTCTTT. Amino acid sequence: CSAKQGLNTEAFF.

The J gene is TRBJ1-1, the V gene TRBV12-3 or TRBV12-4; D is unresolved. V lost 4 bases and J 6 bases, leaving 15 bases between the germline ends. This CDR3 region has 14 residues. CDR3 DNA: TGTGCCAGCAGTTCTATCGCGACTGAAGCTGAAGCTTTCTTT. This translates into CASSSIATEAEAFF.

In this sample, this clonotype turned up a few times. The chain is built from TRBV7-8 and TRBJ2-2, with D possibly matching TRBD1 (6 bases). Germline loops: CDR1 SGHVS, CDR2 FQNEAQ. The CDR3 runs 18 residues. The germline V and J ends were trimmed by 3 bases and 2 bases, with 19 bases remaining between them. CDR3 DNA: TGTGCCAGCAGCTTGTTCAGGACAGCAGGCGGTAACACCGGGGAGCTGTTTTTT. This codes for CASSLFRTAGGNTGELFF.

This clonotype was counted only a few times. The CDR3 DNA reads as TGTGCCAGCAGTGTAAGCAGGGGTCTAGGCTACGAGCAGTACTTC. Translating gives CASSVSRGLGYEQYF. This chain connects TRBV2 to TRBJ2-7; D is possibly TRBD1 (6 bases). Germline CDR1 reads SNHLY; CDR2 reads FYNNEI. The V and J ends lost 4 bases and 3 bases respectively, with 16 bases between them. This CDR3 has 15 amino acids.

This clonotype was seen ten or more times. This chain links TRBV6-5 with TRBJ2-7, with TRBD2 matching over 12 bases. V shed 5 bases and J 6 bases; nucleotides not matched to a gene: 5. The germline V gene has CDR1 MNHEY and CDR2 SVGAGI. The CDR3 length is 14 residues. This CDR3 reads CASSRLAGDGEQYF. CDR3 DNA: TGTGCCAGCAGTAGACTAGCGGGAGACGGCGAGCAGTACTTC.

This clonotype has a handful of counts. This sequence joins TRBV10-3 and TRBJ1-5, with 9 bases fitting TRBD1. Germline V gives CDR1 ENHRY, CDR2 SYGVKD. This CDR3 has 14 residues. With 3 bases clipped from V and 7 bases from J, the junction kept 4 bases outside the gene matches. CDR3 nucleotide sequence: TGTGCCATCAGTGAAGGGACAGGGCTACAGCCCCAGCATTTT. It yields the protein CAISEGTGLQPQHF.

In DNA, the CDR3 is TGTGCCAGCAGCTCCCGACAAGGACTTACTCACAATGAGCAGTTCTTC. Protein product: CASSSRQGLTHNEQFF. The chain recombines TRBV14 with TRBJ2-1; maybe TRBD2 (5 bases). V lost 5 bases and J lost 5, with 19 bases in between. CDR3 size: 16 residues. CDR1 is SGHDN, CDR2 FVKESK, per germline.

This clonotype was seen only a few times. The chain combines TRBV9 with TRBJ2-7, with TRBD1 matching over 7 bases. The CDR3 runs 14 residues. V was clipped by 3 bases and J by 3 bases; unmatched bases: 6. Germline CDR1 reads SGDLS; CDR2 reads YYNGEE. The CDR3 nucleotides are TGTGCCAGCAGCGAGACAGGGAATATCTACGAGCAGTACTTC. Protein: CASSETGNIYEQYF.

DNA of the CDR3: TGTGCCAGCAGCGTAGGGGACAGGGGTACTGAAGCTTTCTTT. As protein: CASSVGDRGTEAFF. V gene TRBV9 combines with J gene TRBJ1-1; TRBD1 agrees at 10 bases. V lost 0 bases, J lost 5 bases, and 1 base stayed unmatched. Per germline, CDR1 SGDLS and CDR2 YYNGEE. The CDR3 covers 14 residues.

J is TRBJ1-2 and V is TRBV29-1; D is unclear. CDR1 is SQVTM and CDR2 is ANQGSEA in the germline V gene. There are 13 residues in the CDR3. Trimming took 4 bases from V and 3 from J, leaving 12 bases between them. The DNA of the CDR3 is TGCAGCGTTGTGGTAGGGTTGGACTATGGCTACACCTTC. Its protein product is CSVVVGLDYGYTF.

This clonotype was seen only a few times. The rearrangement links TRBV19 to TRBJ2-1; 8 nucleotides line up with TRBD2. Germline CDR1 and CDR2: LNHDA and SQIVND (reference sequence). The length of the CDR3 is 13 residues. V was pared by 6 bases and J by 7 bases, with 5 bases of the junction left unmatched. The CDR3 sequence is CASRREGPNEQFF. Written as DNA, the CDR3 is TGTGCCAGTAGACGGGAGGGCCCTAATGAGCAGTTCTTC.

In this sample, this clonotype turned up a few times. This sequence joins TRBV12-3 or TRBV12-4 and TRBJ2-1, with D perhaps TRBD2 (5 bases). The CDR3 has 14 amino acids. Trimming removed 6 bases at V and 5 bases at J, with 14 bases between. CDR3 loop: CASSSGGWNNEQFF. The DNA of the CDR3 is TGTGCCAGCAGCAGTGGCGGGTGGAACAATGAGCAGTTCTTC.

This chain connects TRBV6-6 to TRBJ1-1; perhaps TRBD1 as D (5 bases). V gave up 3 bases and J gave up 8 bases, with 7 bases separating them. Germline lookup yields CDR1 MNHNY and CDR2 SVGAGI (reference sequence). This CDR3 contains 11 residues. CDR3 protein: CASSYRGEAFF. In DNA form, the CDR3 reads TGTGCCAGCAGTTATCGGGGGGAAGCTTTCTTT.

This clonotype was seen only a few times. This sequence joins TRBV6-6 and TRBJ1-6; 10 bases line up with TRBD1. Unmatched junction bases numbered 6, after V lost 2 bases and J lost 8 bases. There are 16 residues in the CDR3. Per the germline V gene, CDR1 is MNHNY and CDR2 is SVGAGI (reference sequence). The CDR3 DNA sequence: TGTGCCAGCAGTTACGCGACAGGGGGCGCTTATTCACCCCTCCACTTT. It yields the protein CASSYATGGAYSPLHF.

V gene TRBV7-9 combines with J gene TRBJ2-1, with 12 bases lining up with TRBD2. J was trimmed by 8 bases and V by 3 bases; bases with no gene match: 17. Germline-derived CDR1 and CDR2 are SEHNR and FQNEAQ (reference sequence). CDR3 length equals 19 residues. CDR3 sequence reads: CASSFSILPTSGSWDEQFF. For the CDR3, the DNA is TGTGCCAGCAGCTTTAGTATTCTCCCGACTAGCGGGAGTTGGGATGAGCAGTTCTTC.

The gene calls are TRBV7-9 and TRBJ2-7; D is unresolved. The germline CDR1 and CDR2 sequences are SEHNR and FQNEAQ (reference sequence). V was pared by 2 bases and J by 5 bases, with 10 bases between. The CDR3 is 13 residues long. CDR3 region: CASSLLGIDEQYF. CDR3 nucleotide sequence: TGTGCCAGCAGCTTACTGGGGATCGACGAGCAGTACTTC.

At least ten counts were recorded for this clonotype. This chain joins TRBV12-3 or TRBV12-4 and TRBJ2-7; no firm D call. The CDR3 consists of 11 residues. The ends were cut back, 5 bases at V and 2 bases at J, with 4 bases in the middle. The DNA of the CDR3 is TGTGCCAGCAGTGTTACCTACGAGCAGTACTTC. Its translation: CASSVTYEQYF.

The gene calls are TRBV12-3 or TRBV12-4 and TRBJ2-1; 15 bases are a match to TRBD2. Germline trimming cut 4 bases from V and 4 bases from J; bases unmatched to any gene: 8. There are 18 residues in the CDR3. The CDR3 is CASSSGLAGGPVYNEQFF. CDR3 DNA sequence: TGTGCCAGCAGTTCAGGACTAGCGGGGGGGCCGGTATACAATGAGCAGTTCTTC.